This T cell receptor beta chain is from a study of early T cells in non-severe SARS-CoV-2 infection. MiXCR, applied by TCRdb to the 5' RACE reads, yields one record per CDR3 protein. The sample has about 64,000 distinct CDR3 sequences; 20% to 25% are singletons. The specimen comprised whole blood, sampled at baseline. This sequence was found in an adult who was a healthcare worker with PCR-confirmed SARS-CoV-2 infection or an uninfected control (not recorded which).

The DNA for the CDR3 is TGCGCCAGCAGCCTGACAGGGATTTACGCCGGGGAGCTGTTTTTT. Translation: CASSLTGIYAGELFF. The V and J genes are TRBV5-1 and TRBJ2-2; TRBD1 matches at 7 bases. Germline assignment: CDR1 SGHRS and CDR2 YFSETQ. The CDR3 is 15 amino acids. J gave up 6 bases and V 4 bases, and 9 bases lay outside the gene matches.